These T cell receptor beta chains were read from a single sample in a study of T cell responses to AZD1222 COVID-19 vaccine. Produced via immunoSEQ multiplex PCR; TCRdb's table is partial and in-frame only. The data show over 95,000 clones, nearly 90% seen once. Sample: peripheral blood, taken on day 0 of AZD1222 vaccination. The receptors come from an adult in good health. CDR3s include the opening cysteine and the closing phenylalanine or tryptophan. The order of the fields is CDR3 protein, CDR3 DNA, D gene, J gene, V gene, clone size. The D gene is left open where the match is weak. A row's size may be missing; if present it is once, few, many or a size class.

CDR3aa: CASSLGRPSSGNTIYF
CDR3nt: TGTGCCAGCAGTTTGGGCAGGCCGAGCTCTGGAAACACCATATATTTT
d_gene: -
j_gene: TRBJ1-3
v_gene: TRBV27
abundance: -

CDR3aa: CASSTWGADTQYF
CDR3nt: TGTGCCAGTAGTACCTGGGGGGCAGATACGCAGTATTTT
d_gene: -
j_gene: TRBJ2-3
v_gene: TRBV19
abundance: -

CDR3aa: CASSPNSQTGNTGELFF
CDR3nt: TGTGCCAGCAGCCCTAACTCCCAGACAGGGAACACCGGGGAGCTGTTTTTT
d_gene: -
j_gene: TRBJ2-2
v_gene: TRBV7-3
abundance: -

CDR3aa: CATSSGGGEKLFF
CDR3nt: TGTGCCACCAGCTCGGGAGGGGGAGAAAAACTGTTTTTT
d_gene: -
j_gene: TRBJ1-4
v_gene: TRBV15
abundance: -

CDR3aa: CASSLEAPHRETQYF
CDR3nt: TGCGCCAGCAGCTTGGAGGCACCCCATCGGGAGACCCAGTACTTC
d_gene: -
j_gene: TRBJ2-5
v_gene: TRBV5-1
abundance: -

CDR3aa: CAISESGREGPDTQYF
CDR3nt: TGTGCCATCAGTGAGTCAGGACGGGAGGGCCCAGATACGCAGTATTTT
d_gene: TRBD2
j_gene: TRBJ2-3
v_gene: TRBV10-3
abundance: -

CDR3aa: CASKGQGQAINYGYTF
CDR3nt: TGTGCCAGCAAGGGTCAAGGGCAGGCGATTAACTATGGCTACACCTTC
d_gene: -
j_gene: TRBJ1-2
v_gene: TRBV11-1
abundance: -

CDR3aa: CASSRTSDSSTEAFF
CDR3nt: TGTGCCAGCAGCCGTACTTCCGACAGTAGCACTGAAGCTTTCTTT
d_gene: -
j_gene: TRBJ1-1
v_gene: TRBV6-2/TRBV6-3
abundance: -

CDR3aa: CAGRGPNYGYTF
CDR3nt: TGTGCCGGGCGGGGGCCTAACTATGGCTACACCTTC
d_gene: -
j_gene: TRBJ1-2
v_gene: TRBV2
abundance: once

CDR3aa: CATRGSNQPQHF
CDR3nt: TGTGCCACCCGGGGAAGCAATCAGCCCCAGCATTTT
d_gene: -
j_gene: TRBJ1-5
v_gene: TRBV6-5
abundance: -

CDR3aa: CASSQEGSGGGAETQYF
CDR3nt: TGCGCCAGCAGCCAAGAAGGTAGCGGGGGGGGTGCGGAGACCCAGTACTTC
d_gene: TRBD2
j_gene: TRBJ2-5
v_gene: TRBV4-3
abundance: -

CDR3aa: CASSNPTRGTGELFF
CDR3nt: TGTGCCAGCAGCAATCCTACGAGAGGCACCGGGGAGCTGTTTTTT
d_gene: -
j_gene: TRBJ2-2
v_gene: TRBV5-4
abundance: -

CDR3aa: CASIGIDRGPLNTEAFF
CDR3nt: TGCGCCAGCATCGGGATTGACAGGGGGCCTCTGAACACTGAAGCTTTCTTT
d_gene: TRBD1
j_gene: TRBJ1-1
v_gene: TRBV10-2
abundance: -

CDR3aa: CASAREAGEAFF
CDR3nt: TGTGCTAGTGCCCGAGAGGCAGGAGAAGCTTTCTTT
d_gene: -
j_gene: TRBJ1-1
v_gene: TRBV12-5
abundance: once

CDR3aa: CASSLGTSGGELFF
CDR3nt: TGTGCCAGCAGCCTCGGGACTTCAGGGGGGGAGCTGTTTTTT
d_gene: -
j_gene: TRBJ2-2
v_gene: TRBV7-3
abundance: -

CDR3aa: CASGLTRGDYGYTF
CDR3nt: TGTGCTAGTGGTTTGACAAGGGGAGACTATGGCTACACCTTC
d_gene: -
j_gene: TRBJ1-2
v_gene: TRBV12-5
abundance: -

CDR3aa: CASSPPGRNTEAFF
CDR3nt: TGTGCCAGCAGCCCCCCGGGAAGGAACACTGAAGCTTTCTTT
d_gene: -
j_gene: TRBJ1-1
v_gene: TRBV6-2/TRBV6-3
abundance: few

CDR3aa: CASSYYGQGNTEAFF
CDR3nt: TGTGCCAGCAGTTACTACGGACAGGGGAACACTGAAGCTTTCTTT
d_gene: TRBD1
j_gene: TRBJ1-1
v_gene: TRBV6-5
abundance: -

CDR3aa: CASSLGGSNTGELFF
CDR3nt: TGTGCCAGCAGCTTGGGGGGCTCAAACACCGGGGAGCTGTTTTTT
d_gene: -
j_gene: TRBJ2-2
v_gene: TRBV7-3
abundance: -

CDR3aa: CASSLYPGTVNEKLFF
CDR3nt: TGTGCCAGCAGCCTCTACCCCGGGACAGTTAATGAAAAACTGTTTTTT
d_gene: TRBD1
j_gene: TRBJ1-4
v_gene: TRBV3-1/TRBV3-2
abundance: -